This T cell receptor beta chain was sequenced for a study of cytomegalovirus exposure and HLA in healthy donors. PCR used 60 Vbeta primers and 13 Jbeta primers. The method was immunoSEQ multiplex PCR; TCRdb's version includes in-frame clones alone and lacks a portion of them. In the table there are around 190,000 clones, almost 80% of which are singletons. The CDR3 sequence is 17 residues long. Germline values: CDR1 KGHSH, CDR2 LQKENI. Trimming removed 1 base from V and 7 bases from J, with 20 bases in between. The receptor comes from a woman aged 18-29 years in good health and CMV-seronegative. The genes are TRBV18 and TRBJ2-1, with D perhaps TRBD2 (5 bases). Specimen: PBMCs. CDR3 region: CASSPLVGGLGENEQFF. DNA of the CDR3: TGTGCCAGCTCACCACTAGTTGGCGGGCTTGGGGAAAATGAGCAGTTCTTC.